Listed below are T cell receptor beta chains from one sample, sequenced in a study of cytomegalovirus exposure and HLA in healthy donors. Measured with immunoSEQ multiplex PCR; TCRdb has only the in-frame clones, and not every one. The sample lists about 200,000 clones; more than 75% were seen once. Sequencing was carried out using PBMCs. Every receptor here comes from a woman between 18 and 29 years old in good health and CMV-seropositive. Each CDR3 is given with its conserved first and last residue. Each record gives: J gene, clone size, D gene, V gene, CDR3 protein, CDR3 DNA. D genes are given only for firm matches. Clone size is not always given. Where it is, it says once, few, many or a class for expanded clones.

TRBJ2-7,few,.,TRBV5-1,CASSLFPGNEQYF,TGCGCCAGCAGCTTGTTTCCGGGTAACGAGCAGTACTTC
TRBJ2-2,.,TRBD1,TRBV7-9,CASSSSIQGASAGELFF,TGTGCCAGCAGCTCCAGCATACAGGGGGCGTCGGCCGGGGAGCTGTTTTTT
TRBJ2-7,once,.,TRBV25-1,CASSTRGVALDEQYF,TGTGCCAGCAGCACCCGGGGAGTAGCCCTCGACGAGCAGTACTTC
TRBJ2-1,.,.,TRBV27,CASSSGRRDEQFF,TGTGCCAGCAGTTCAGGGAGGAGGGATGAGCAGTTCTTC
TRBJ2-1,once,TRBD2,TRBV28,CASSPTSGGPYNEQFF,TGTGCCAGCAGTCCCACGTCGGGAGGGCCCTACAATGAGCAGTTCTTC
TRBJ2-1,.,.,TRBV30,CAWSRGNEQFF,TGTGCCTGGAGTCGCGGGAATGAGCAGTTCTTC
TRBJ2-7,.,.,TRBV20-1,CSARRVREQYF,TGCAGTGCAAGGAGGGTACGCGAGCAGTACTTC
TRBJ1-1,.,TRBD1,TRBV5-1,CASSLDPGTGKGQAFF,TGCGCCAGCAGCTTGGATCCCGGGACAGGGAAAGGACAAGCTTTCTTT
TRBJ2-6,.,TRBD1,TRBV9,CASSLGQGAVTISGANVLTF,TGTGCCAGCAGCCTGGGACAGGGGGCCGTTACAATCTCTGGGGCCAACGTCCTGACTTTC
TRBJ2-7,.,TRBD2,TRBV27,CASSLGGGYEQYF,TGTGCCAGCAGTTTAGGGGGGGGATACGAGCAGTACTTC
TRBJ1-1,once,.,TRBV5-5,CASSLVVVAGVTEAFF,TGTGCCAGCAGCTTGGTGGTCGTGGCGGGGGTCACTGAAGCTTTCTTT
TRBJ2-1,.,TRBD2,TRBV9,CASSVGASGSGEQFF,TGTGCCAGCAGCGTAGGGGCTAGCGGGAGTGGCGAGCAGTTCTTC
TRBJ2-7,.,.,TRBV5-1,CASSFGQTYEQYF,TGCGCCAGCAGCTTCGGACAGACCTACGAGCAGTACTTC
TRBJ2-1,.,TRBD2,TRBV28,CASSLSAGRRGLAGAYNEQFF,TGTGCCAGCAGTTTATCGGCGGGCAGGAGGGGTCTAGCGGGAGCGTACAATGAGCAGTTCTTC
TRBJ2-1,.,.,TRBV4-1,CASSQDFPYEQFF,TGCGCCAGCAGCCAGGACTTCCCCTATGAGCAGTTCTTC
TRBJ1-2,.,.,TRBV7-9,CASSPDTIYGYTF,TGTGCCAGCAGCCCCGACACCATCTATGGCTACACCTTC
TRBJ1-1,.,TRBD1,TRBV5-6,CASSLEASRGLEAFF,TGTGCCAGCAGCTTGGAAGCTAGCAGGGGGCTTGAAGCTTTCTTT
TRBJ1-2,.,.,TRBV7-9,CASSPRANYGYTF,TGTGCCAGCAGCCCCAGGGCCAACTATGGCTACACCTTC
TRBJ2-7,.,TRBD1,TRBV5-4,CASSLPQGAREQYF,TGTGCCAGCAGCTTACCACAGGGGGCGCGGGAGCAGTACTTC
TRBJ1-1,.,TRBD1,TRBV10-3,CAIGTGGTEAFF,TGTGCCATCGGGACAGGGGGCACTGAAGCTTTCTTT
TRBJ2-1,.,TRBD1,TRBV28,CASSSPGTGVQDEQFF,TGTGCCAGCAGTTCCCCCGGGACAGGGGTTCAGGATGAGCAGTTCTTC
TRBJ2-1,.,TRBD2,TRBV4-1,CASSSRGAGDNEQFF,TGCGCCAGCAGCTCCCGAGGAGCGGGAGACAATGAGCAGTTCTTC
TRBJ1-2,.,TRBD1,TRBV29-1,CSAGQGSYTF,TGCAGCGCCGGACAGGGGAGCTACACCTTC
TRBJ2-1,.,.,TRBV28,CASYPSGGSNEQFF,TGTGCCAGCTATCCCTCGGGCGGGTCCAATGAGCAGTTCTTC
TRBJ2-2,few,.,TRBV19,CASSARVRWGGELFF,TGTGCCAGTAGTGCGCGGGTCAGATGGGGCGGGGAGCTGTTTTTT
TRBJ2-7,once,.,TRBV4-1,CASSLLGEAYEQYF,TGCGCCAGCAGCCTTCTCGGGGAGGCGTACGAGCAGTACTTC
TRBJ2-5,.,.,TRBV5-4,CASSNPPGWETQYF,TGTGCCAGCAGCAACCCTCCCGGGTGGGAGACCCAGTACTTC
TRBJ1-1,.,TRBD1,TRBV5-1,CASSSPPGTGNTEAFF,TGCGCCAGCAGCTCCCCCCCGGGGACAGGGAACACTGAAGCTTTCTTT
TRBJ2-7,once,.,TRBV5-4,CASSSRLGDSYEQYF,TGTGCCAGCAGCTCGAGACTAGGGGACTCCTACGAGCAGTACTTC
TRBJ2-1,.,.,TRBV27,CASSFGEYNEQFF,TGTGCCAGCAGTTTTGGGGAGTACAATGAGCAGTTCTTC
TRBJ1-2,.,TRBD1,TRBV5-1,CASRPGTGILNGYTF,TGCGCCAGCAGACCCGGGACAGGGATATTGAATGGCTACACCTTC
TRBJ2-7,.,.,TRBV25-1,CASSAHGREKYEQYF,TGTGCCAGCAGTGCCCATGGGCGCGAAAAATACGAGCAGTACTTC
TRBJ2-7,few,TRBD1,TRBV18,CASSQGQGPYEQYF,TGTGCCAGCTCACAGGGACAGGGTCCCTACGAGCAGTACTTC
TRBJ1-2,.,.,TRBV6-1,CASSTVGDMEGYTF,TGTGCCAGCAGCACGGTGGGGGACATGGAAGGCTACACCTTC
TRBJ1-1,.,.,TRBV27,CASSYYRDGTEAFF,TGTGCCAGCAGTTATTACAGGGATGGCACTGAAGCTTTCTTT
TRBJ1-1,.,.,TRBV12-5,CASGLEGLSTEAFF,TGTGCTAGTGGTTTGGAGGGACTTAGCACTGAAGCTTTCTTT
TRBJ2-7,.,TRBD1,TRBV7-3,CASRRLDRGGDEQYF,TGTGCCAGCAGGCGCCTCGACAGGGGTGGCGACGAGCAGTACTTC
TRBJ2-7,.,.,TRBV15,CATSRDRVIVHEQYF,TGTGCCACCAGCAGAGATCGAGTAATCGTCCACGAGCAGTACTTC
TRBJ1-4,.,.,TRBV30,CAWGLSEKLFF,TGTGCCTGGGGTCTGAGTGAAAAACTGTTTTTT
TRBJ2-7,.,TRBD2,TRBV28,CASSPLAGERAYEQYF,TGTGCCAGCAGTCCCCTAGCGGGAGAAAGGGCCTACGAGCAGTACTTC
TRBJ1-1,.,.,TRBV28,CASSGQTNTEAFF,TGTGCCAGCAGCGGACAGACGAACACTGAAGCTTTCTTT
TRBJ1-1,.,.,TRBV6-5,CASYPGGGRDTEAFF,TGTGCCAGCTATCCGGGGGGCGGTAGGGACACTGAAGCTTTCTTT
TRBJ2-2,.,.,TRBV19,CASSIASEYTGELFF,TGTGCCAGTAGTATAGCCAGCGAGTACACCGGGGAGCTGTTTTTT
TRBJ2-1,.,.,TRBV5-6,CASSLNPSQEQFF,TGTGCCAGCAGCTTGAATCCTTCGCAGGAGCAGTTCTTC
TRBJ2-3,.,TRBD2,TRBV7-2,CASSLYSGRGADTQYF,TGTGCCAGCAGCTTATATAGCGGGAGGGGGGCAGATACGCAGTATTTT
TRBJ2-1,.,.,TRBV4-2,CASSQGRSSHEQFF,TGTGCCAGCAGCCAAGGGCGGAGCTCTCATGAGCAGTTCTTC
TRBJ1-1,.,.,TRBV9,CASSPLTGGSGAFF,TGTGCCAGCAGCCCTCTGACGGGGGGCTCGGGAGCTTTCTTT
TRBJ2-2,.,.,TRBV11-2,CASCSGLNTGELFF,TGTGCCAGCTGCTCGGGACTGAACACCGGGGAGCTGTTTTTT
TRBJ2-7,.,TRBD2,TRBV19,CASRSGNLYEQYF,TGTGCCTCTAGAAGCGGGAACCTCTACGAGCAGTACTTC
TRBJ2-3,once,.,TRBV7-9,CASSFPGDTQYF,TGTGCCAGCAGCTTCCCAGGCGATACGCAGTATTTT